The sample holds many counts of the clone carrying this T cell receptor beta chain. Its target is not known. The entry originates in a study of identical twins. TCRdb reprocessed the 5' RACE reads via MiXCR and lists one record per CDR3 protein. This sample has 250,000 to 350,000 distinct CDR3 sequences, with about 8.3% found just once. General observations from the study: Twins' excess sharing was less marked for out-of-frame beta sequences.

The CDR3 is 14 amino acids. Germline V CDR1 and CDR2: SNHLY, FYNNEI. Deletions cut 4 bases from V and 5 bases from J, with 14 bases between. The data were also submitted as part of a second study, on yellow fever vaccine responses in identical twins.

The chain couples TRBV2 to TRBJ1-1; D unclear. Sequenced input: memory (CD45RO+) T cells sorted from blood. This clonotype was obtained from a woman younger than 30 in good health. The CDR3 protein is CASSVDPMGTEAFF. The CDR3 DNA reads TGTGCCAGCAGTGTTGACCCGATGGGGACTGAAGCTTTCTTT.